The rows below give T cell receptor beta chains drawn from one sample of a study of control samples from healthy donors and cancer patients. Data came from immunoSEQ multiplex PCR; TCRdb stores just in-frame clones and leaves some out. The repertoire consists of 70,000 to 80,000 clones, with 85% to 90% occurring once and the leading ten covering 1.5% to 2%. Sequencing was done on a sample of PBMCs. The receptor set was obtained from a woman in her sixties or seventies with head and neck cancer. CDR3s include the opening cysteine and the closing phenylalanine or tryptophan. A D gene is named only where the DNA matches it firmly. Clone size is shown for a subset of rows, as once, few, many or a class of expanded clone.

TRBJ1-1,-,TRBV3-1/TRBV3-2,-,CASSQGQVMNTEAFF,TGTGCCAGCAGCCAAGGACAGGTCATGAACACTGAAGCTTTCTTT
TRBJ2-2,TRBD1,TRBV5-6,-,CASSWRRTGGSNTGELFF,TGTGCCAGCAGCTGGCGCAGGACAGGGGGTTCGAACACCGGGGAGCTGTTTTTT
TRBJ1-4,-,TRBV11-1,once,CASSSNRAPLGEKLFF,TGTGCCAGCAGCTCCAACCGGGCCCCCCTGGGTGAAAAACTGTTTTTT
TRBJ1-2,TRBD1,TRBV7-9,-,CASSTGTGSYGYTF,TGTGCCAGCAGTACCGGGACAGGGTCCTATGGCTACACCTTC
TRBJ1-6,TRBD1,TRBV7-9,-,CASSSGQLNSPLHF,TGTGCCAGCAGCTCGGGACAGCTAAATTCACCCCTCCACTTT
TRBJ1-4,-,TRBV10-3,-,CAISRDATNEKLFF,TGTGCCATCAGTCGAGATGCAACTAATGAAAAACTGTTTTTT
TRBJ1-1,-,TRBV5-1,-,CASRITDYMNTEAFF,TGCGCCAGCAGGATTACAGATTATATGAACACTGAAGCTTTCTTT
TRBJ1-1,-,TRBV6-2/TRBV6-3,-,CASSYSNLGLNTEAFF,TGTGCCAGCAGTTACTCGAATTTAGGTTTGAACACTGAAGCTTTCTTT
TRBJ1-4,-,TRBV9,-,CASSPHRGETMWEKLFF,TGTGCCAGCAGCCCTCATAGAGGGGAGACCATGTGGGAAAAACTGTTTTTT
TRBJ2-5,TRBD2,TRBV5-6,once,CASSTVAGVAETQYF,TGTGCCAGCAGCACGGTAGCGGGAGTGGCAGAGACCCAGTACTTC
TRBJ2-5,-,TRBV19,-,CASSIVYREETQYF,TGTGCCAGTAGTATAGTTTACAGGGAAGAGACCCAGTACTTC
TRBJ2-7,TRBD1,TRBV7-2,-,CASSLDRSSYEQYF,TGTGCCAGCAGCTTGGACAGGAGCTCCTACGAGCAGTACTTC
TRBJ1-4,-,TRBV14,-,CASSFQTAVAEKLFF,TGTGCCAGCAGTTTCCAGACCGCGGTAGCTGAAAAACTGTTTTTT
TRBJ2-3,-,TRBV28,-,CASSFVFSVFREDTQYF,TGTGCCAGCAGTTTTGTTTTTTCGGTCTTCAGGGAGGATACGCAGTATTTT
TRBJ1-4,-,TRBV11-2,-,CASSLMTATNEKLFF,TGTGCCAGCAGCTTAATGACTGCAACTAATGAAAAACTGTTTTTT
TRBJ2-2,-,TRBV5-6,-,CASSEGQYTGELFF,TGTGCCAGCAGCGAAGGACAGTACACCGGGGAGCTGTTTTTT
TRBJ2-3,TRBD1,TRBV28,-,CASRAGTAYTDTQYF,TGTGCCAGCAGAGCCGGGACAGCATACACAGATACGCAGTATTTT
TRBJ2-4,TRBD2,TRBV7-9,-,CASSQPPGLVKNIQYF,TGTGCCAGCAGCCAACCACCGGGACTAGTCAAAAACATTCAGTACTTC